Listed below are T cell receptor beta chains from one sample, sequenced in a study of cytomegalovirus exposure and HLA in healthy donors. TCRdb keeps only in-frame clones here, not all; method: immunoSEQ multiplex PCR. The data show roughly 130,000 clones, with more than 60% seen just once and roughly 8.8% held by the top ten. Sequencing was performed on PBMCs. The receptors shown here come from a woman between 50 and 59 years old in good health and CMV-seropositive. Each CDR3 is given with its conserved first and last residue. The D gene is left open where the match is weak. For some rows the clone size is stated as once, few or many, or as a class when expanded; others skip it.

once	-	TRBV30	TRBJ1-3	CARSRVSGNTIYF	TGTGCCCGTAGCAGGGTCTCTGGAAACACCATATATTTT
-	TRBD2	TRBV7-2	TRBJ2-7	CASSLGLGYEQYF	TGTGCCAGCAGCCTGGGACTAGGCTACGAGCAGTACTTC
-	TRBD2	TRBV5-5	TRBJ2-1	CASSRVGLASGGSHNEQFF	TGCGCCAGCAGCCGAGTAGGCCTAGCTAGCGGGGGGTCACACAATGAGCAGTTCTTC
-	-	TRBV7-6	TRBJ2-7	CASSQQATSYEQYF	TGTGCCAGCAGCCAACAAGCGACCTCCTACGAGCAGTACTTC
-	TRBD2	TRBV5-1	TRBJ2-7	CASSPGLAVPFYEQYF	TGCGCCAGCAGCCCAGGACTAGCGGTTCCTTTCTACGAGCAGTACTTC
-	-	TRBV4-3	TRBJ1-2	CASSQVGEGSWRGYTF	TGCGCCAGCAGCCAAGTGGGGGAGGGAAGTTGGAGGGGCTACACCTTC
-	-	TRBV18	TRBJ2-7	CASSPFADYEQYF	TGTGCCAGCTCACCCTTTGCAGATTACGAGCAGTACTTC
-	-	TRBV14	TRBJ1-1	CASSRQLGNTEAFF	TGTGCCAGCAGCCGACAGTTGGGGAACACTGAAGCTTTCTTT
few	-	TRBV19	TRBJ2-1	CASRIGDEQFF	TGTGCCAGTAGGATAGGAGATGAGCAGTTCTTC
-	-	TRBV19	TRBJ1-1	CASGPRAGEAEAFF	TGTGCCAGTGGCCCGCGGGCCGGAGAGGCTGAAGCTTTCTTT
few	-	TRBV2	TRBJ1-6	CASSVGQGQSPLHF	TGTGCCAGCAGTGTGGGGCAGGGGCAATCACCCCTCCACTTT
-	-	TRBV6-1	TRBJ1-5	CASSEGTWGNQPQHF	TGTGCCAGCAGCGAAGGGACATGGGGCAATCAGCCCCAGCATTTT
-	-	TRBV6-1	TRBJ2-1	CASGANEQFF	TGTGCCAGCGGGGCGAATGAGCAGTTCTTC
-	-	TRBV18	TRBJ1-1	CASSPLPNTEAFF	TGTGCCAGCTCACCCCTACCGAACACTGAAGCTTTCTTT
-	-	TRBV6-5	TRBJ2-1	CASSPPGRSGNEQFF	TGTGCCAGCAGTCCCCCTGGGAGGTCGGGGAATGAGCAGTTCTTC
-	TRBD1	TRBV12-5	TRBJ2-3	CASGDTGVPTDTQYF	TGTGCTAGTGGAGATACAGGGGTTCCCACAGATACGCAGTATTTT
-	-	TRBV7-9	TRBJ2-5	CASSMVRSGEGETQYF	TGTGCCAGCAGCATGGTTCGGTCAGGGGAGGGAGAGACCCAGTACTTC
-	TRBD1	TRBV27	TRBJ2-7	CASRTVGQGARYEQYF	TGTGCCAGCAGAACCGTCGGACAGGGGGCCCGCTACGAGCAGTACTTC
-	-	TRBV19	TRBJ1-1	CASKVFGQLTEAFF	TGTGCCAGTAAGGTCTTTGGGCAGCTCACTGAAGCTTTCTTT
once	TRBD1	TRBV5-1	TRBJ1-3	CASSFGDRVSTIYF	TGCGCCAGCAGCTTCGGGGACAGGGTCAGCACCATATATTTT
few	TRBD1	TRBV18	TRBJ1-1	CASSPGQTTNTEAFF	TGTGCCAGCTCACCGGGACAGACAACGAACACTGAAGCTTTCTTT
-	TRBD2	TRBV6-1	TRBJ2-7	CASSHSGGSYEQYF	TGTGCCAGCAGTCATAGCGGGGGCTCCTACGAGCAGTACTTC